This T cell receptor (beta chain) was profiled in a study of beta chain features in type 1 diabetes. Overall study results and limits: Among all four CD4+ subsets, Type 1 diabetes patients had TCRB CDR3s that were moderately but significantly shorter.

Expressed TCRB transcripts were sequenced after all isolated RNA was converted to cDNA. The assay was immunoSEQ multiplex PCR, and TCRdb's table has in-frame clones only and misses some. The table lists roughly 300,000 clones, 13% to 15% of them singletons, with 5.5% to 7.5% in the top ten. This clone turned up a few times. Its antigen is still unknown. The single heparinised draw taken from each donor contained 90 to 150 mL of blood on average. The V gene lost 4 bases and the J gene lost 1 base, with 7 bases spanning the gap. This CDR3 spans 14 amino acids. Germline loops: CDR1 LNHDA, CDR2 SQIVND (reference sequence).

The rearrangement uses TRBV19 and TRBJ2-2; D is undetermined. The source material was central memory CD4+ T cells from blood. The TCR comes from a young man in good health. The CDR3 protein is CASSRHGNTGELFF. The CDR3 region has the DNA TGTGCCAGTAGTAGACACGGGAACACCGGGGAGCTGTTTTTT.